The following is a T cell receptor (beta chain) sequence with its context. Antigen unknown. Naive-designated CD8 cells lacked CD45RO, were positively enriched for CCR7, and omitted terminally differentiated effector memory CD45RA+ cells. The V gene lost 3 bases and the J gene lost 4 bases, with 15 bases spanning the gap. The CDR3 extends over 15 amino acids. Germline V gene lookup returns CDR1 MDHEN and CDR2 SYDVKM. In the study's own analysis: Junction-only immunoSEQ sequences carried no quality scores, so filtering differed. Produced via immunoSEQ multiplex PCR; TCRdb's table is partial and in-frame only. The V and J calls and clone size are taken from that table; D and trimming were inferred from the DNA. The sample records nearly 600,000 clones, around 95% being singletons. The sample originates from a study of shared clonotypes between healthy human individuals. Regarding the study as a whole: Tissue TCR repertoires likely differ from these blood-only repertoires. Memory subsets generally showed smaller estimated richness than naive subsets did.

What was sequenced was naive CD8+ T cells sorted from blood. The clonotype was recovered from a woman in her 30s in good health. The chain is built from TRBV28 and TRBJ2-5; no reliable D call. The CDR3 here is CASSFILVNIETQYF. The CDR3 DNA is TGTGCCAGCAGTTTTATCCTAGTCAATATAGAGACCCAGTACTTC.